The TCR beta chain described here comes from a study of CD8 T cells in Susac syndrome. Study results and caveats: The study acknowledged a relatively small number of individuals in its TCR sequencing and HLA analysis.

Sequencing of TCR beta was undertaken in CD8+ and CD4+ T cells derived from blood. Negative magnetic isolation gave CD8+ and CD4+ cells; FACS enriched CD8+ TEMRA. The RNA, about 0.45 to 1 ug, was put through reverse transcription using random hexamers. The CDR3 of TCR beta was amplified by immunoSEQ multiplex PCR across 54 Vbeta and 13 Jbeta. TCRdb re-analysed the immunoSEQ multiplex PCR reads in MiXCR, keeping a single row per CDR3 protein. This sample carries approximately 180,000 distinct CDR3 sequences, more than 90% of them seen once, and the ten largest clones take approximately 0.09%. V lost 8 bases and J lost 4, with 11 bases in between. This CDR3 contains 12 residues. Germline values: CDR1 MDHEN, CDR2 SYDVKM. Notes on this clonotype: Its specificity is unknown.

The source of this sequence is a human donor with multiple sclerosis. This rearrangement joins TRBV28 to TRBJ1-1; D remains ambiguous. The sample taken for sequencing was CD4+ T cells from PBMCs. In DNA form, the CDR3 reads TGTGCCAGCGTCCGAGCGGGCACTGAAGCTTTCTTT. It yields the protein CASVRAGTEAFF.